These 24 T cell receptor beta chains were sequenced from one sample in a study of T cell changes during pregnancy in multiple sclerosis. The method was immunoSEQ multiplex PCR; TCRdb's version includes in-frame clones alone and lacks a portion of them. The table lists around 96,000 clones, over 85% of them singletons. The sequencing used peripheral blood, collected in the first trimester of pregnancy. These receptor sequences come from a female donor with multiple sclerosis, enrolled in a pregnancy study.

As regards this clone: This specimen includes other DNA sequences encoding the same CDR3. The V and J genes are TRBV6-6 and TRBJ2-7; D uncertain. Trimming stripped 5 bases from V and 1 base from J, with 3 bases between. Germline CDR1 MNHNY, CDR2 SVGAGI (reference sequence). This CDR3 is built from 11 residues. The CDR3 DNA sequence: TGTGCCAGCAGTCCGTCCTACGAGCAGTACTTC. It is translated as CASSPSYEQYF.

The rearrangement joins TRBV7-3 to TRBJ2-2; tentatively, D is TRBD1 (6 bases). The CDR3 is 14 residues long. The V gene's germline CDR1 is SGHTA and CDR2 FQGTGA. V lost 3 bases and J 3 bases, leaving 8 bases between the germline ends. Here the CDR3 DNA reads TGTGCCAGCAGCTTGGCAGGGGACACCGGGGAGCTGTTTTTT. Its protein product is CASSLAGDTGELFF.

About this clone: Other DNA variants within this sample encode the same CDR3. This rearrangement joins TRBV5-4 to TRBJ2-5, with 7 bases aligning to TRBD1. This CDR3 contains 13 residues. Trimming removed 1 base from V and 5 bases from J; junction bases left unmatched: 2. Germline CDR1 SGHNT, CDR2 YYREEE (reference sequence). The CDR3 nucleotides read TGTGCCAGCAGCTTGAGGGGGCAGGAGACCCAGTACTTC. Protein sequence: CASSLRGQETQYF.

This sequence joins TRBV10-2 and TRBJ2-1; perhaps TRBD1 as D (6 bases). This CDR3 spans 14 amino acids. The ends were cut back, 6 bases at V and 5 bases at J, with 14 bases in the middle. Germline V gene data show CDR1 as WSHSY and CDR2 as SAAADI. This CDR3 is CASSYSGTNNEQFF. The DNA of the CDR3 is TGCGCCAGCAGCTATTCCGGGACAAACAATGAGCAGTTCTTC.

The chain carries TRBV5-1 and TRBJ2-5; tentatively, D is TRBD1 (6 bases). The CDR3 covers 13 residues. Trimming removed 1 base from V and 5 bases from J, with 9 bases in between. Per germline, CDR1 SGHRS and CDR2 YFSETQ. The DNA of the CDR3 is TGCGCCAGCAGCTTGCAGGGGACGGAGACCCAGTACTTC. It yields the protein CASSLQGTETQYF.

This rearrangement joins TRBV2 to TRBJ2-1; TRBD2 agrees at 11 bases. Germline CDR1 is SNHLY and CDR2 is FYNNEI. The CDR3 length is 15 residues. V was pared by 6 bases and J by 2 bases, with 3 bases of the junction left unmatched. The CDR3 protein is CASRATSGAYNEQFF. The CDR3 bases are TGTGCCAGCAGGGCGACTAGCGGGGCCTACAATGAGCAGTTCTTC. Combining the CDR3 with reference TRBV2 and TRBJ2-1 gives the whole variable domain EPEVTQTPSHQVTQMGQEVILRCVPISNHLYFYWYRQILGQKVEFLVSFYNNEISEKSEIFDDQFSVERPDGSNFTLKIRSTKLEDSAMYFCASRATSGAYNEQFFGPGTRLTVL.

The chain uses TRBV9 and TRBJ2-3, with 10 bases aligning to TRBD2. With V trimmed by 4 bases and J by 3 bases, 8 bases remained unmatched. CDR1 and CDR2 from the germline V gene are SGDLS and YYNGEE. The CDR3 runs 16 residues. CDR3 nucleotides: TGTGCCAGCAGCCTCGCAGCGGGGGGGCCGACAGATACGCAGTATTTT. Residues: CASSLAAGGPTDTQYF.

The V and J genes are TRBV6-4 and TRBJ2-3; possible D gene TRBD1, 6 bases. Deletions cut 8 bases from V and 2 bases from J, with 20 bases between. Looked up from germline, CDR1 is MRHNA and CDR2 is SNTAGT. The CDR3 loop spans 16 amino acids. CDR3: CASVTTYRENTDTQYF. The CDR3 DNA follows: TGTGCCAGCGTAACGACCTACAGGGAAAACACAGATACGCAGTATTTT.

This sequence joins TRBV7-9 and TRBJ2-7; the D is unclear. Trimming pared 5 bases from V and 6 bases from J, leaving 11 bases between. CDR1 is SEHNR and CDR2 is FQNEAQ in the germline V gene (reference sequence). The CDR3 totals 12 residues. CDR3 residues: CASSPTLREQYF. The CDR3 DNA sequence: TGTGCCAGCAGCCCGACATTGCGCGAGCAGTACTTC.

DNA of the CDR3: TGTGCCAGCAGCTTCAGGGATCGGTCTTCCTACGAGCAGTACTTC. Translation gives CASSFRDRSSYEQYF. The V and J genes are TRBV7-2 and TRBJ2-7; D might be TRBD1 (5 bases). The V and J ends lost 3 bases and 1 base respectively, with 13 bases between them. Germline CDR1 SGHTA, CDR2 FQGNSA. This CDR3 is 15 amino acids long.

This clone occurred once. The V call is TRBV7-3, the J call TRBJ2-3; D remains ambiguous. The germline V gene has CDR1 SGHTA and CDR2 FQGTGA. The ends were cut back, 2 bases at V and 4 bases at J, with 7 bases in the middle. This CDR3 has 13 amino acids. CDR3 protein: CASSLWRSDTQYF. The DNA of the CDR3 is TGTGCCAGCAGCTTATGGCGGTCAGATACGCAGTATTTT.

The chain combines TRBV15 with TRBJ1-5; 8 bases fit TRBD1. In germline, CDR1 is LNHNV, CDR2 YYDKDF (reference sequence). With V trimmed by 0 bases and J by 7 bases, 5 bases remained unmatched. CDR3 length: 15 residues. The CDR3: CATSRDGQGVQPQHF. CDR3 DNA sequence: TGTGCCACCAGCAGAGACGGACAGGGAGTACAGCCCCAGCATTTT. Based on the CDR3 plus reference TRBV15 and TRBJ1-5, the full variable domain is DAMVIQNPRYQVTQFGKPVTLSCSQTLNHNVMYWYQQKSSQAPKLLFHYYDKDFNNEADTPDNFQSRRPNTSFCFLDIRSPGLGDTAMYLCATSRDGQGVQPQHFGDGTRLSIL.

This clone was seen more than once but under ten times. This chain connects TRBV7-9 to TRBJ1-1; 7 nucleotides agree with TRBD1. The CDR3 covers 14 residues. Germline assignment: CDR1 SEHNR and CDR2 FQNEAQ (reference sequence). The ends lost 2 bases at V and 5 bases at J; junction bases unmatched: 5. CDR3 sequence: CASSLTGAGTEAFF. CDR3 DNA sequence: TGTGCCAGCAGCTTAACAGGGGCAGGAACTGAAGCTTTCTTT.

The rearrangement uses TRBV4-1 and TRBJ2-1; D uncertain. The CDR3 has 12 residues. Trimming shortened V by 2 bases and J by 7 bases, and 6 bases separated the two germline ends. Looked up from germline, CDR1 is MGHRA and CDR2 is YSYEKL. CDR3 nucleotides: TGCGCCAGCAGCCAAATGGAGAATGAGCAGTTCTTC. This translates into CASSQMENEQFF.

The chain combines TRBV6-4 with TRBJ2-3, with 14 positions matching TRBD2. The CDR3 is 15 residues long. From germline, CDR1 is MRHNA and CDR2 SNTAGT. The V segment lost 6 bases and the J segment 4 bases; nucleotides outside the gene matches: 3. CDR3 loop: CASSGLAGGADTQYF. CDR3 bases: TGTGCCAGCAGCGGACTAGCGGGGGGCGCAGATACGCAGTATTTT.

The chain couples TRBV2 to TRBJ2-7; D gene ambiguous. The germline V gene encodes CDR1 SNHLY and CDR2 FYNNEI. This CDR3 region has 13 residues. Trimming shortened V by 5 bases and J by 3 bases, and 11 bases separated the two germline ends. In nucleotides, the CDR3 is TGTGCCAGCAGTCCGGGTAACGGCTACGAGCAGTACTTC. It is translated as CASSPGNGYEQYF.

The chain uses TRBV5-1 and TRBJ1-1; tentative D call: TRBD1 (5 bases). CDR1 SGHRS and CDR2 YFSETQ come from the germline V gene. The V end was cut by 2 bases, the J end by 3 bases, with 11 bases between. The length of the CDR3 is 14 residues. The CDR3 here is CASSFWGVDTEAFF. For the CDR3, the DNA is TGCGCCAGCAGCTTCTGGGGCGTAGACACTGAAGCTTTCTTT.

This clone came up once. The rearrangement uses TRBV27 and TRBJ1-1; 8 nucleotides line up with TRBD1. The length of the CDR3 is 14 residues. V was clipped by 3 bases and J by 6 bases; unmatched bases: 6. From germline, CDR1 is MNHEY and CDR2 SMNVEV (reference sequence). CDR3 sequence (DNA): TGTGCCAGCAGTTTCAGACGGGACAGGCCTGAAGCTTTCTTT. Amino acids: CASSFRRDRPEAFF.

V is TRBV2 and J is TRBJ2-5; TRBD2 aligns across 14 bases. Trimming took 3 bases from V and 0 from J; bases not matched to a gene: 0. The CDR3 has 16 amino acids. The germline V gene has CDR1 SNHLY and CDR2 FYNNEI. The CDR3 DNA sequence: TGTGCCAGCAGTGAGACTAGCGGGGGGGACCAAGAGACCCAGTACTTC. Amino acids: CASSETSGGDQETQYF. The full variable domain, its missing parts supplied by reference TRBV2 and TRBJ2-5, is EPEVTQTPSHQVTQMGQEVILRCVPISNHLYFYWYRQILGQKVEFLVSFYNNEISEKSEIFDDQFSVERPDGSNFTLKIRSTKLEDSAMYFCASSETSGGDQETQYFGPGTRLLVL.

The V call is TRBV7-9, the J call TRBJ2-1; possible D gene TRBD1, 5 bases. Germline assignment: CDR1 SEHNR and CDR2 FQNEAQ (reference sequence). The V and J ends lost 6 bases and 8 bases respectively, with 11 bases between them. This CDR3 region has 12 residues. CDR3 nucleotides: TGTGCCAGCAGTCATCAGGGATATGAGCAGTTCTTC. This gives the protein CASSHQGYEQFF.

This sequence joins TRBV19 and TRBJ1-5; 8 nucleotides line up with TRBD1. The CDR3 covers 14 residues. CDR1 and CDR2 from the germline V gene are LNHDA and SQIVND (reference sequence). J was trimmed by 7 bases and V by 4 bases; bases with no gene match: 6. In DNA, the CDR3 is TGTGCCAGTAGTACCCAGGGGGCACGGCAGCCCCAGCATTTT. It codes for CASSTQGARQPQHF.

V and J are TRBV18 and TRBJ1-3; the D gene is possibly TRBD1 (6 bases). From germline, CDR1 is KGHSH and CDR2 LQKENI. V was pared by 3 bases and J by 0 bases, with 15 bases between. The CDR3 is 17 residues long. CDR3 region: CASSPETGSYSGNTIYF. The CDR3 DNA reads TGTGCCAGCTCACCCGAGACAGGCAGCTACTCTGGAAACACCATATATTTT.

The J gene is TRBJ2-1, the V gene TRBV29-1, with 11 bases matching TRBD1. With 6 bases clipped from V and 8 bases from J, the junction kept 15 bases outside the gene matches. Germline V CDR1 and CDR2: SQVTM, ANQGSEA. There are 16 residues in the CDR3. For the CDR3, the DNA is TGCAGCGTGAACAGCCTCCGGGACAGGGGGTTGTATGAGCAGTTCTTC. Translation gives CSVNSLRDRGLYEQFF.

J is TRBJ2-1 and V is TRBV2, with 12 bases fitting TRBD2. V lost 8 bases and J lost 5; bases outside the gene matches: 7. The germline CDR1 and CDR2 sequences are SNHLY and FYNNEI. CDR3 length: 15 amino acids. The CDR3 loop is CASLRLAGDNNEQFF. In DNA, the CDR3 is TGTGCCAGCTTGCGACTAGCGGGGGACAACAATGAGCAGTTCTTC.